The rows below give T cell receptor beta chains drawn from one sample of a study of blood T cell repertoires in COVID-19. The repertoire was sequenced with immunoSEQ multiplex PCR; TCRdb's copy has only in-frame clones and lacks some. Of tens of thousands of clones listed, approximately 80% are singletons. Sequencing input: PBMCs or T cells enriched from blood (not recorded which). The receptors here all came from a woman aged 40 to 55 with acute COVID-19. Both conserved end residues are part of each CDR3. The order of the fields is J gene, clone size, D gene, V gene, CDR3 protein, CDR3 DNA. A D gene is named only where the DNA matches it firmly. The listing skips clone size in some rows; elsewhere it reads once, few, many or a size class.

J gene: TRBJ2-3
clone size: -
D gene: -
V gene: TRBV18
CDR3 protein: CASSREGGADTQYF
CDR3 DNA: TGTGCCAGCTCCCGAGAGGGCGGCGCAGATACGCAGTATTTT

J gene: TRBJ2-3
clone size: -
D gene: -
V gene: TRBV6-5
CDR3 protein: CASSSPYTDTQYF
CDR3 DNA: TGTGCCAGCAGCTCGCCCTACACAGATACGCAGTATTTT

J gene: TRBJ1-1
clone size: few
D gene: -
V gene: TRBV5-6
CDR3 protein: CASSKYNEGTEAFF
CDR3 DNA: TGTGCCAGCAGCAAATATAACGAGGGCACTGAAGCTTTCTTT

J gene: TRBJ2-2
clone size: -
D gene: TRBD2
V gene: TRBV5-1
CDR3 protein: CASKGLVHTGELFF
CDR3 DNA: TGCGCCAGCAAGGGACTAGTTCACACCGGGGAGCTGTTTTTT

J gene: TRBJ2-1
clone size: -
D gene: TRBD2
V gene: TRBV27
CDR3 protein: CASKETSGRGLGVFYNEQFF
CDR3 DNA: TGTGCCAGCAAGGAGACTAGCGGGAGGGGTCTGGGGGTCTTCTACAATGAGCAGTTCTTC

J gene: TRBJ2-3
clone size: -
D gene: -
V gene: TRBV5-4
CDR3 protein: CASSLDSVSTDTQYF
CDR3 DNA: TGTGCCAGCAGCCTAGACTCTGTTAGCACAGATACGCAGTATTTT

J gene: TRBJ2-7
clone size: -
D gene: -
V gene: TRBV18
CDR3 protein: CASSGQGDPWEQYF
CDR3 DNA: TGTGCCAGCTCAGGGCAGGGCGACCCTTGGGAGCAGTACTTC

J gene: TRBJ2-3
clone size: few
D gene: -
V gene: TRBV11-2
CDR3 protein: CASSLEGGAGTDTQYF
CDR3 DNA: TGTGCCAGCAGCTTAGAGGGGGGGGCGGGCACAGATACGCAGTATTTT

J gene: TRBJ2-1
clone size: once
D gene: TRBD2
V gene: TRBV29-1
CDR3 protein: CSVEGGLAGGLSYNEQFF
CDR3 DNA: TGCAGCGTTGAAGGGGGACTAGCGGGAGGGCTATCCTACAATGAGCAGTTCTTC

J gene: TRBJ2-6
clone size: -
D gene: TRBD1
V gene: TRBV5-1
CDR3 protein: CASSLAGQGLSGANVLTF
CDR3 DNA: TGCGCCAGCAGCTTGGCGGGACAGGGGTTGTCTGGGGCCAACGTCCTGACTTTC

J gene: TRBJ1-6
clone size: -
D gene: -
V gene: TRBV18
CDR3 protein: CASSPRTGEDSPLHF
CDR3 DNA: TGTGCCAGCTCACCAAGGACGGGAGAAGATTCACCCCTCCACTTT

J gene: TRBJ2-6
clone size: -
D gene: -
V gene: TRBV4-1
CDR3 protein: CASSQAPGVGANVLTF
CDR3 DNA: TGCGCCAGCAGCCAAGCCCCGGGGGTTGGGGCCAACGTCCTGACTTTC

J gene: TRBJ1-5
clone size: few
D gene: -
V gene: TRBV5-1
CDR3 protein: CASSLASGHNQPQHF
CDR3 DNA: TGCGCCAGCAGCTTGGCATCAGGGCATAATCAGCCCCAGCATTTT

J gene: TRBJ1-5
clone size: -
D gene: -
V gene: TRBV6-5
CDR3 protein: CASSPSGNQPQHF
CDR3 DNA: TGTGCCAGCAGCCCGTCCGGCAATCAGCCCCAGCATTTT

J gene: TRBJ1-1
clone size: once
D gene: -
V gene: TRBV5-6
CDR3 protein: CASSPYYSSTEAFF
CDR3 DNA: TGTGCCAGCAGCCCTTATTACAGTTCCACTGAAGCTTTCTTT

J gene: TRBJ1-1
clone size: -
D gene: TRBD1
V gene: TRBV5-4
CDR3 protein: CASSSGTGGLSTEAFF
CDR3 DNA: TGTGCCAGCAGCAGCGGGACAGGGGGCTTGAGCACTGAAGCTTTCTTT

J gene: TRBJ2-5
clone size: -
D gene: TRBD2
V gene: TRBV6-5
CDR3 protein: CASSYTGEQGGETQYF
CDR3 DNA: TGTGCCAGCAGTTACACGGGGGAGCAGGGAGGGGAGACCCAGTACTTC

J gene: TRBJ1-1
clone size: -
D gene: -
V gene: TRBV12-3/TRBV12-4
CDR3 protein: CASSLRQVEAFF
CDR3 DNA: TGTGCCAGCAGCCTACGACAGGTGGAGGCTTTCTTT

J gene: TRBJ2-5
clone size: -
D gene: -
V gene: TRBV20-1
CDR3 protein: CSAKGEETQYF
CDR3 DNA: TGCAGTGCGAAGGGGGAGGAGACCCAGTACTTC

J gene: TRBJ1-6
clone size: once
D gene: TRBD1
V gene: TRBV2
CDR3 protein: CASSEALPGGIGSPLHF
CDR3 DNA: TGTGCCAGCAGTGAAGCGTTACCAGGGGGTATCGGGTCACCCCTCCACTTT

J gene: TRBJ2-1
clone size: -
D gene: TRBD2
V gene: TRBV6-2/TRBV6-3
CDR3 protein: CASSYSGTHSGTRSYNEQFF
CDR3 DNA: TGTGCCAGCAGTTACTCGGGGACACATAGCGGGACAAGGTCCTACAATGAGCAGTTCTTC

J gene: TRBJ2-3
clone size: -
D gene: -
V gene: TRBV5-1
CDR3 protein: CASSLPGASTDTQYF
CDR3 DNA: TGCGCCAGCAGCTTGCCAGGGGCTAGCACAGATACGCAGTATTTT

J gene: TRBJ2-5
clone size: -
D gene: TRBD2
V gene: TRBV5-4
CDR3 protein: CASSLAGGISETQYF
CDR3 DNA: TGTGCCAGCAGCTTAGCGGGGGGAATTAGTGAGACCCAGTACTTC

J gene: TRBJ1-5
clone size: -
D gene: -
V gene: TRBV21-1
CDR3 protein: CASSKWTGGWPQHF
CDR3 DNA: TGTGCCAGCAGCAAATGGACAGGGGGTTGGCCCCAGCATTTT

J gene: TRBJ1-5
clone size: few
D gene: TRBD1
V gene: TRBV9
CDR3 protein: CASSLPPLQGAGIDQPQHF
CDR3 DNA: TGTGCCAGCAGTCTTCCTCCGCTCCAGGGGGCGGGCATCGATCAGCCCCAGCATTTT

J gene: TRBJ2-3
clone size: -
D gene: TRBD1
V gene: TRBV19
CDR3 protein: CASSIGTGGGTDTQYF
CDR3 DNA: TGTGCCAGTAGTATAGGGACAGGGGGTGGCACAGATACGCAGTATTTT

J gene: TRBJ1-1
clone size: many
D gene: -
V gene: TRBV29-1
CDR3 protein: CSVEPQGTAFF
CDR3 DNA: TGCAGCGTGGAGCCCCAGGGTACAGCTTTCTTT

J gene: TRBJ2-3
clone size: few
D gene: -
V gene: TRBV15
CDR3 protein: CATSGRILADTQYF
CDR3 DNA: TGTGCCACCAGCGGAAGAATACTAGCAGATACGCAGTATTTT

J gene: TRBJ1-2
clone size: once
D gene: TRBD1
V gene: TRBV28
CDR3 protein: CASRLQGDSNYGYTF
CDR3 DNA: TGTGCCAGCAGGCTTCAGGGGGACTCTAACTATGGCTACACCTTC

J gene: TRBJ2-4
clone size: -
D gene: -
V gene: TRBV29-1
CDR3 protein: CSVVESQAKNIQYF
CDR3 DNA: TGCAGCGTTGTCGAGAGTCAAGCCAAAAACATTCAGTACTTC

J gene: TRBJ1-6
clone size: -
D gene: -
V gene: TRBV14
CDR3 protein: CASSPVGGFSPLHF
CDR3 DNA: TGTGCCAGCAGCCCCGTAGGGGGATTCTCACCCCTCCACTTT

J gene: TRBJ1-2
clone size: -
D gene: -
V gene: TRBV15
CDR3 protein: CATSSQNYGYTF
CDR3 DNA: TGTGCCACCAGCAGCCAGAACTATGGCTACACCTTC

J gene: TRBJ1-2
clone size: -
D gene: -
V gene: TRBV6-6
CDR3 protein: CASSYLQDGGYTF
CDR3 DNA: TGTGCCAGCAGTTACTTACAGGACGGTGGCTACACCTTC

J gene: TRBJ2-6
clone size: -
D gene: -
V gene: TRBV6-1
CDR3 protein: CASSVAGYPSSGANVLTF
CDR3 DNA: TGTGCCAGCAGTGTCGCAGGCTACCCGAGCTCTGGGGCCAACGTCCTGACTTTC

J gene: TRBJ2-5
clone size: -
D gene: TRBD2
V gene: TRBV5-1
CDR3 protein: CASAGLAGLQETQYF
CDR3 DNA: TGCGCCAGCGCGGGACTAGCGGGTTTACAAGAGACCCAGTACTTC

J gene: TRBJ1-6
clone size: -
D gene: -
V gene: TRBV6-5
CDR3 protein: CASDTYGGMGSPLHF
CDR3 DNA: TGTGCCAGCGACACTTATGGAGGGATGGGTTCACCCCTCCACTTT

J gene: TRBJ2-3
clone size: few
D gene: TRBD1
V gene: TRBV5-4
CDR3 protein: CASRPGGLTDTQYF
CDR3 DNA: TGTGCCAGCAGGCCAGGGGGCCTCACAGATACGCAGTATTTT

J gene: TRBJ2-5
clone size: -
D gene: TRBD1
V gene: TRBV2
CDR3 protein: CASDPRGQGWTQYF
CDR3 DNA: TGTGCCAGCGATCCCCGGGGACAGGGTTGGACCCAGTACTTC

J gene: TRBJ2-3
clone size: -
D gene: -
V gene: TRBV27
CDR3 protein: CASSTTRADTQYF
CDR3 DNA: TGTGCCAGCAGCACGACCAGGGCAGATACGCAGTATTTT

J gene: TRBJ1-2
clone size: -
D gene: TRBD1
V gene: TRBV6-5
CDR3 protein: CASRDRGPANYGYTF
CDR3 DNA: TGTGCCAGCCGGGACAGGGGGCCTGCTAACTATGGCTACACCTTC

J gene: TRBJ1-1
clone size: -
D gene: -
V gene: TRBV19
CDR3 protein: CASSLGSGMGTEAFF
CDR3 DNA: TGTGCCAGTAGTCTGGGGTCGGGGATGGGCACTGAAGCTTTCTTT

J gene: TRBJ2-3
clone size: few
D gene: TRBD1
V gene: TRBV5-1
CDR3 protein: CASSAQAGGYTDTQYF
CDR3 DNA: TGCGCCAGCAGCGCCCAGGCAGGGGGCTACACAGATACGCAGTATTTT

J gene: TRBJ1-5
clone size: -
D gene: -
V gene: TRBV19
CDR3 protein: CASKGLFEGDQPQHF
CDR3 DNA: TGTGCCAGTAAGGGTTTGTTCGAGGGGGACCAGCCCCAGCATTTT

J gene: TRBJ2-4
clone size: -
D gene: -
V gene: TRBV19
CDR3 protein: CASSPAGEPKNIQYF
CDR3 DNA: TGTGCCAGTAGTCCCGCAGGGGAACCCAAAAACATTCAGTACTTC

J gene: TRBJ1-4
clone size: medium-sized
D gene: -
V gene: TRBV19
CDR3 protein: CASSITGFATNEKLFF
CDR3 DNA: TGTGCCAGTAGTATAACAGGCTTTGCAACTAATGAAAAACTGTTTTTT

J gene: TRBJ2-2
clone size: -
D gene: -
V gene: TRBV27
CDR3 protein: CASRVRQGGTGELFF
CDR3 DNA: TGTGCCAGCAGAGTCAGACAGGGAGGTACGGGGGAGCTGTTTTTT

J gene: TRBJ1-6
clone size: -
D gene: TRBD1
V gene: TRBV28
CDR3 protein: CASSHYRGSSYNSPLHF
CDR3 DNA: TGTGCCAGCAGCCACTACAGGGGAAGCTCCTATAATTCACCCCTCCACTTT

J gene: TRBJ2-3
clone size: few
D gene: -
V gene: TRBV19
CDR3 protein: CASSPGGAGDITDTQYF
CDR3 DNA: TGTGCCAGTAGCCCTGGGGGGGCGGGGGACATCACAGATACGCAGTATTTT

J gene: TRBJ1-2
clone size: once
D gene: -
V gene: TRBV28
CDR3 protein: CASSIGGGSYGYTF
CDR3 DNA: TGTGCCAGCAGCATAGGGGGGGGTTCCTATGGCTACACCTTC

J gene: TRBJ2-2
clone size: once
D gene: TRBD2
V gene: TRBV3-1/TRBV3-2
CDR3 protein: CASSLPLAGSDTGELFF
CDR3 DNA: TGTGCCAGCAGCCTCCCACTAGCGGGGTCGGACACCGGGGAGCTGTTTTTT

J gene: TRBJ1-1
clone size: -
D gene: -
V gene: TRBV29-1
CDR3 protein: CSVLMGGNTEAFF
CDR3 DNA: TGCAGCGTCCTGATGGGGGGGAACACTGAAGCTTTCTTT

J gene: TRBJ1-1
clone size: once
D gene: -
V gene: TRBV24-1
CDR3 protein: CATRTTANTEAFF
CDR3 DNA: TGTGCCACCAGGACGACAGCGAACACTGAAGCTTTCTTT